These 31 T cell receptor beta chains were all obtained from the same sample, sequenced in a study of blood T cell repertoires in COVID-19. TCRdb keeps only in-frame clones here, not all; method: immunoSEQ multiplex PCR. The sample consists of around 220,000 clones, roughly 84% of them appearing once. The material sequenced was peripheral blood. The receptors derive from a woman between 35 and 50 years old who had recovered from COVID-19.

The CDR3 reads CAWSQRSGAITGELFF. DNA of the CDR3: TGTGCCTGGAGCCAACGTAGCGGGGCTATCACCGGGGAGCTGTTTTTT. The chain uses TRBV30 and TRBJ2-2, with 8 bases identical to TRBD2. The CDR3 contains 16 residues. Germline CDR1 reads GTSNPN; CDR2 reads SVGIG (reference sequence). V lost 3 bases, J lost 4 bases, and 10 bases stayed unmatched.

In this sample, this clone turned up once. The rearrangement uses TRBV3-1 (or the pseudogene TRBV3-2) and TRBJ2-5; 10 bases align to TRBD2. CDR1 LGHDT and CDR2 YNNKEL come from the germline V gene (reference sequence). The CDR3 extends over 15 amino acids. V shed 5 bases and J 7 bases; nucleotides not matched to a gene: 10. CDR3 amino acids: CASSARVAGGGTQYF. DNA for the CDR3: TGTGCCAGCAGCGCAAGAGTAGCGGGAGGCGGGACCCAGTACTTC.

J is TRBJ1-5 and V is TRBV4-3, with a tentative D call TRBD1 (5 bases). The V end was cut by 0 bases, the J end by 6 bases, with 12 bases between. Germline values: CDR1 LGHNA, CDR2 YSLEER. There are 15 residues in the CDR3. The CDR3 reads CASSQDPSTGQPQHF. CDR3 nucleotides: TGCGCCAGCAGCCAAGATCCCTCAACAGGTCAGCCCCAGCATTTT.

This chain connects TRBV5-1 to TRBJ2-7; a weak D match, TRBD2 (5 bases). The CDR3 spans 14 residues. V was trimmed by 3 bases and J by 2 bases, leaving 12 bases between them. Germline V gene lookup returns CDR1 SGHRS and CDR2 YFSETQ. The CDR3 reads CASSSEGLAYEQYF. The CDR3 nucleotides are TGCGCCAGCAGCTCGGAAGGACTGGCCTACGAGCAGTACTTC.

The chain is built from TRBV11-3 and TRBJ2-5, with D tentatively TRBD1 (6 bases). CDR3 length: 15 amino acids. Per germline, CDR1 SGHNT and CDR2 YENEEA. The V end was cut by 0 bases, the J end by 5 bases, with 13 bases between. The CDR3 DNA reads TGTGCCAGCAGCTTAGAACAGGGCCCCCGGGAGACCCAGTACTTC. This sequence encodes CASSLEQGPRETQYF.

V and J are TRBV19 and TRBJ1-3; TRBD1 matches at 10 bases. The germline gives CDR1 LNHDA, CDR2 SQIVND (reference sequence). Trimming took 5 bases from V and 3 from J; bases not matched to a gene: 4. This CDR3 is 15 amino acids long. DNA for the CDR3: TGTGCCAGTAGTCCGGACAGGGGGGGTGGAAACACCATATATTTT. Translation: CASSPDRGGGNTIYF.

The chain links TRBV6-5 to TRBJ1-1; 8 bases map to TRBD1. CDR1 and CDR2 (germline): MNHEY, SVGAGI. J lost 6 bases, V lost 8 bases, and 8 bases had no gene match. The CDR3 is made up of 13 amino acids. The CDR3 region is CASGNRGWAEAFF. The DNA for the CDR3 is TGTGCCAGCGGAAACAGGGGGTGGGCTGAAGCTTTCTTT.

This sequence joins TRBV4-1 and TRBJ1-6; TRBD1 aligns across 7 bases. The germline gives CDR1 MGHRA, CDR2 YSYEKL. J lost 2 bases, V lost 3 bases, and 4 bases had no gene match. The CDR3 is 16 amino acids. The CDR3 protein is CASSHSGQTYNSPLHF. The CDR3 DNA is TGCGCCAGCAGCCATTCGGGACAGACCTATAATTCACCCCTCCACTTT.

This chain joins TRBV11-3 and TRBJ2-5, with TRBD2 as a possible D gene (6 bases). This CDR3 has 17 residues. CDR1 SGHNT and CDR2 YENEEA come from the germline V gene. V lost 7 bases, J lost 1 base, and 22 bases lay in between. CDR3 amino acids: CASTYSRGGNGQETQYF. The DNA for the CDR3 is TGTGCCAGCACCTATTCGCGAGGCGGGAACGGCCAAGAGACCCAGTACTTC.

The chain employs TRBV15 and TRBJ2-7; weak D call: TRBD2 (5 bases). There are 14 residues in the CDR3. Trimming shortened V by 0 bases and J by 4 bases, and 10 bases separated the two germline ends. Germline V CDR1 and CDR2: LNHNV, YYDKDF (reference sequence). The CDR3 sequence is CATSRDHGDYEQYF. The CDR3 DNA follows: TGTGCCACCAGCAGAGATCACGGGGATTACGAGCAGTACTTC.

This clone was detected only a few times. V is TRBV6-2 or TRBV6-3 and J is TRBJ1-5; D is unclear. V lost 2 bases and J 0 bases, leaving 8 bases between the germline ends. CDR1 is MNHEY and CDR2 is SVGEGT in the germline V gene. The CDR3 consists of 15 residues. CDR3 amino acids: CASSYGGYSNQPQHF. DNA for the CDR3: TGTGCCAGCAGTTACGGAGGTTATAGCAATCAGCCCCAGCATTTT.

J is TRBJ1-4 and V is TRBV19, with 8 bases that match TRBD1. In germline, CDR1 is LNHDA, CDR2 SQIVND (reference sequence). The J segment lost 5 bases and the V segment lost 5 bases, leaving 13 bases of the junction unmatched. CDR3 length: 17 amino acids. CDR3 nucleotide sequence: TGTGCCAGTAGTTCCAGCATGACAGGGGCCAGAAATGAAAAACTGTTTTTT. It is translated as CASSSSMTGARNEKLFF.

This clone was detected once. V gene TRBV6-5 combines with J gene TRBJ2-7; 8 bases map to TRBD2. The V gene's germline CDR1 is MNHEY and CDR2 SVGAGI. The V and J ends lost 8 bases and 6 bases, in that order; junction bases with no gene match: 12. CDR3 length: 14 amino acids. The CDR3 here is CASPREGRGREQYF. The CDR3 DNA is TGTGCCAGCCCCCGGGAGGGCAGGGGACGCGAGCAGTACTTC.

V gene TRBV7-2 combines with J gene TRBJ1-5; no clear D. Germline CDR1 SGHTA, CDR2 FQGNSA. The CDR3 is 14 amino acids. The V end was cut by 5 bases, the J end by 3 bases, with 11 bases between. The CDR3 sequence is CASSLAADNQPQHF. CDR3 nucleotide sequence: TGTGCCAGCAGCCTCGCGGCAGACAATCAGCCCCAGCATTTT.

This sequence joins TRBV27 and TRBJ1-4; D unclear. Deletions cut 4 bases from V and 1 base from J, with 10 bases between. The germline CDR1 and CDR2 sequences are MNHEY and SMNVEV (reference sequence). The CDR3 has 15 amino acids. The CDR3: CASSSRHQTNEKLFF. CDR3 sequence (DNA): TGTGCCAGCAGTTCCAGACACCAAACTAATGAAAAACTGTTTTTT.

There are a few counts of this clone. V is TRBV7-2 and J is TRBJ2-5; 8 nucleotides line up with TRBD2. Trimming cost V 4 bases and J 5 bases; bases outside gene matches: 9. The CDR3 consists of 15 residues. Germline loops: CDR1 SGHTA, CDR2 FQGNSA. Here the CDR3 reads CASSWSGGVVETQYF. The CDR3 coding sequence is TGTGCCAGCAGCTGGAGCGGGGGAGTCGTTGAGACCCAGTACTTC.

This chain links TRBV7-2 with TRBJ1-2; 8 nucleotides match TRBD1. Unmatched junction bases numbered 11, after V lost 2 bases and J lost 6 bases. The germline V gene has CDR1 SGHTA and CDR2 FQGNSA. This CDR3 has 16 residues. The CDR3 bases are TGTGCCAGCAGCTTAAACCGACAGGGGATCGGGGATGGCTACACCTTC. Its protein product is CASSLNRQGIGDGYTF.

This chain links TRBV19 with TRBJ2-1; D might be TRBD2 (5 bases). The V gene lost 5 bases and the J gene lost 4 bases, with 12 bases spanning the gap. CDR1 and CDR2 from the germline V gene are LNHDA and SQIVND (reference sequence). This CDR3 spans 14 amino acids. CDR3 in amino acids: CASSALPGYNEQFF. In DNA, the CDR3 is TGTGCCAGTAGTGCCCTCCCGGGGTACAATGAGCAGTTCTTC.

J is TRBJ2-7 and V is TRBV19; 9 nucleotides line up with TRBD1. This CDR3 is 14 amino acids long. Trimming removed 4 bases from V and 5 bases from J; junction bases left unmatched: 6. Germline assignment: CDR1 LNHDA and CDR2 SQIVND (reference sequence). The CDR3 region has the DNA TGTGCCAGTAGTAGCTCGGGACAGGGCAACGAGCAGTACTTC. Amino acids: CASSSSGQGNEQYF.

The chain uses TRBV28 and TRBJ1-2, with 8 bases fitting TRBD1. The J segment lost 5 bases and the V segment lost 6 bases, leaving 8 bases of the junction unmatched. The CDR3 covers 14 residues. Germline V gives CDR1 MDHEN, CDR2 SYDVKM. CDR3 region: CASRQGARGYGYTF. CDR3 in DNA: TGTGCCAGCAGGCAGGGGGCAAGGGGGTATGGCTACACCTTC.

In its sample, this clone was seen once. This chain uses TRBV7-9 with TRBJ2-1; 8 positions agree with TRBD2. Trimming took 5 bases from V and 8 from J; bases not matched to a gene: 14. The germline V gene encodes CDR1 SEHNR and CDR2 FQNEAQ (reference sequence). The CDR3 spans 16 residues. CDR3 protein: CASSRSGGSEGHEQFF. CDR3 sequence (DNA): TGTGCCAGCAGCCGCAGCGGGGGCTCCGAGGGACATGAGCAGTTCTTC.

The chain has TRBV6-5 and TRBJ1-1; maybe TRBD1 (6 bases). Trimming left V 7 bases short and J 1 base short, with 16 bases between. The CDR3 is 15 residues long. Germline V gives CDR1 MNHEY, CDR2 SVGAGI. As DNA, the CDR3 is TGTGCCAGCAAGGGGTCAGGGGTCGGGAACACTGAAGCTTTCTTT. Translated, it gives CASKGSGVGNTEAFF.

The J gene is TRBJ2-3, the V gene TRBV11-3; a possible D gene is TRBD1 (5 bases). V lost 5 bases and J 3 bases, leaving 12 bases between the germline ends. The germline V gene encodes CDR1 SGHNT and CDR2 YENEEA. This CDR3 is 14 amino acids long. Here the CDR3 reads CASSASGMTDTQYF. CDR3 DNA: TGTGCCAGCAGCGCATCAGGGATGACAGATACGCAGTATTTT. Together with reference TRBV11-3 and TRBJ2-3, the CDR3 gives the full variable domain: EAGVVQSPRYKIIEKKQPVAFWCNPISGHNTLYWYLQNLGQGPELLIRYENEEAVDDSQLPKDRFSAERLKGVDSTLKIQPAELGDSAVYLCASSASGMTDTQYFGPGTRLTVL.

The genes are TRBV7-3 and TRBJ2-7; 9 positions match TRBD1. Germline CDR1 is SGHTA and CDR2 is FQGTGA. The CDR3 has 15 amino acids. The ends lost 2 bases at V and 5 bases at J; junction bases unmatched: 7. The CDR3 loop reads CASSLGGTGSNEQYF. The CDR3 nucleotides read TGTGCCAGCAGCTTAGGAGGGACAGGGAGCAACGAGCAGTACTTC.

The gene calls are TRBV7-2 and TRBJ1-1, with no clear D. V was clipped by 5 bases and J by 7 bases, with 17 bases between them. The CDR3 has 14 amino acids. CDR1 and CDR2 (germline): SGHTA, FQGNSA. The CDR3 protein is CASSTYTGAGEAFF. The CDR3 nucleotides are TGTGCCAGCAGCACTTATACCGGAGCGGGTGAAGCTTTCTTT.

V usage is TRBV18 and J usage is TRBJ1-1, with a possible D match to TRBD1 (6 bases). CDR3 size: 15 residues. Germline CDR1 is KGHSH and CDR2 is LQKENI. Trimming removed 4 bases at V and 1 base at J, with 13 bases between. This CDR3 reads CASSQGGDPNTEAFF. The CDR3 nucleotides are TGTGCCAGCTCACAGGGGGGGGACCCGAACACTGAAGCTTTCTTT.

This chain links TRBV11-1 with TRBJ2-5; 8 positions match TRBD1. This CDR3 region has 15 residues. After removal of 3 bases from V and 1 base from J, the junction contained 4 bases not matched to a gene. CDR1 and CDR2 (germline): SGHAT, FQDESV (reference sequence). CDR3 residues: CASSFGTGGQETQYF. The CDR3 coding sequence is TGTGCCAGCAGCTTCGGGACAGGAGGCCAAGAGACCCAGTACTTC.

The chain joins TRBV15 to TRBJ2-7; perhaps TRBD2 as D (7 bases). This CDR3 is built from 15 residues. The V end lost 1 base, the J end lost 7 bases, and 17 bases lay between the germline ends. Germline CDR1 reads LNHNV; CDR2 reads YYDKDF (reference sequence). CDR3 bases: TGTGCCACCAGCAGAGTTCGGGGGGCGGCGGGAGAGCAGTACTTC. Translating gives CATSRVRGAAGEQYF. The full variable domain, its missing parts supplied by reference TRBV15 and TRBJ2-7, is DAMVIQNPRYQVTQFGKPVTLSCSQTLNHNVMYWYQQKSSQAPKLLFHYYDKDFNNEADTPDNFQSRRPNTSFCFLDIRSPGLGDTAMYLCATSRVRGAAGEQYFGPGTRLTVT.

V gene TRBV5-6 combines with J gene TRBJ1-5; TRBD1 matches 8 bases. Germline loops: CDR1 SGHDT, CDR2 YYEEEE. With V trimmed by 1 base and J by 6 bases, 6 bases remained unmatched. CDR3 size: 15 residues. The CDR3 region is CASSLFQGASQPQHF. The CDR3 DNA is TGTGCCAGCAGCTTGTTCCAGGGGGCGAGTCAGCCCCAGCATTTT.

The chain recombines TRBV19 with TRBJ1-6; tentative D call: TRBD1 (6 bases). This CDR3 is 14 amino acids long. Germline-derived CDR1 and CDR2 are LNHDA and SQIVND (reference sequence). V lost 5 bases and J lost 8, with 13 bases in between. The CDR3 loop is CASSLTQGDSPLHF. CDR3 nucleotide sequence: TGTGCCAGTAGTTTAACACAGGGTGATTCACCCCTCCACTTT.

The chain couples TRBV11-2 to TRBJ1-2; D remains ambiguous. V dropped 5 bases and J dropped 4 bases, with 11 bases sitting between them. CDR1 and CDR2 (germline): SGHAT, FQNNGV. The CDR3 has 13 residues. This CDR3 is CASSPSGSYGYTF. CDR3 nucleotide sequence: TGTGCCAGCAGCCCCTCGGGGTCCTATGGCTACACCTTC.